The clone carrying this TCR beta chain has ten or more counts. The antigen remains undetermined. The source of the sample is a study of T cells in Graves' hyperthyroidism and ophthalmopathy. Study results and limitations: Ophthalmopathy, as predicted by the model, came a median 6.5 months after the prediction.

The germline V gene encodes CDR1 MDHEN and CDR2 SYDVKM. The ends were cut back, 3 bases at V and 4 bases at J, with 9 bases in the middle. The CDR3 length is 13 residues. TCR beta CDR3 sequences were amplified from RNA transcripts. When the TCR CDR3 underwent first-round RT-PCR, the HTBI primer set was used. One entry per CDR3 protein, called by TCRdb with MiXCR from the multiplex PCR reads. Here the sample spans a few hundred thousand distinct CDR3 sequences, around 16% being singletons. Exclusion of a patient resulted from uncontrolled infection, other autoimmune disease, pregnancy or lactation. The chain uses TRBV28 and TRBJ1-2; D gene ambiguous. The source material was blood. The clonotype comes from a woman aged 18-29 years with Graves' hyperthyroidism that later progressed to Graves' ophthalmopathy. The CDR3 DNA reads TGTGCCAGCAGTTTGAGGATGGGCTATGGCTACACCTTC. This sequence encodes CASSLRMGYGYTF.